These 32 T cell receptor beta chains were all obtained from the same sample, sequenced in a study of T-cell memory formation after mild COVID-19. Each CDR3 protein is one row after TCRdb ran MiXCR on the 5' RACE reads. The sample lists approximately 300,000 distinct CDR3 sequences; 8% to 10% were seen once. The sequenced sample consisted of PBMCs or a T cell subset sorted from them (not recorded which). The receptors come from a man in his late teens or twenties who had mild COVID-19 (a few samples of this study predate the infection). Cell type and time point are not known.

CDR3 bases: TGTGCCAGCTCACGGGGGACTAGCGCCAATGAGCAGTTCTTC. Translated: CASSRGTSANEQFF. The chain is built from TRBV18 and TRBJ2-1; TRBD2 agrees at 10 bases. The CDR3 loop spans 14 amino acids. Trimming at V came to 4 bases and at J to 6 bases, leaving 3 bases not matched to a gene. Germline V CDR1 and CDR2: KGHSH, LQKENI.

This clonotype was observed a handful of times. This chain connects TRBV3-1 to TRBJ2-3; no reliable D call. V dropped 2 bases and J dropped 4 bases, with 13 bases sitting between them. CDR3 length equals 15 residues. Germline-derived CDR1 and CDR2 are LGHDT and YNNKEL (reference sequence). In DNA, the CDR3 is TGTGCCAGCAGCCAACTGCCCCCCCAACCAGATACGCAGTATTTT. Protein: CASSQLPPQPDTQYF.

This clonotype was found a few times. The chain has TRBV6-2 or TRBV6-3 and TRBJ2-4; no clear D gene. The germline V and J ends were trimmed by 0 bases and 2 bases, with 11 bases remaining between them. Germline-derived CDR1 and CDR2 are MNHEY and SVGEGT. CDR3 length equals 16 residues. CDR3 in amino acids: CASSYSKWLTKNIQYF. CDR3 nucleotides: TGTGCCAGCAGTTACTCGAAATGGCTAACCAAAAACATTCAGTACTTC.

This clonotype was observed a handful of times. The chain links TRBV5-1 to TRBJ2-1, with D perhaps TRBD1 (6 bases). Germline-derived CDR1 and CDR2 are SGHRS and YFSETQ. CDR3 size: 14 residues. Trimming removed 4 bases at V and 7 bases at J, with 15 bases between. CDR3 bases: TGCGCCAGCAGCCCCAGGACAGTGAAGAATGAGCAGTTCTTC. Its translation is CASSPRTVKNEQFF.

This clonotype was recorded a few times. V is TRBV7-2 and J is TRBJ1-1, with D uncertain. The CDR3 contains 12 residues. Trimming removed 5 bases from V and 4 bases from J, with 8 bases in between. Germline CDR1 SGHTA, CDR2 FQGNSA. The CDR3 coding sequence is TGTGCCAGCAGCCGTGGTACCACTGAAGCTTTCTTT. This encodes CASSRGTTEAFF.

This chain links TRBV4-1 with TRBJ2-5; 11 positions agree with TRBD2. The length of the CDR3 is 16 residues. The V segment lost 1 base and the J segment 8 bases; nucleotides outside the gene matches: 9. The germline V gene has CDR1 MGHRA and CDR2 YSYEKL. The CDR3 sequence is CASSQGLSGGADTQYF. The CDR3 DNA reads TGCGCCAGCAGCCAAGGCCTTAGCGGGGGGGCGGATACCCAGTACTTC.

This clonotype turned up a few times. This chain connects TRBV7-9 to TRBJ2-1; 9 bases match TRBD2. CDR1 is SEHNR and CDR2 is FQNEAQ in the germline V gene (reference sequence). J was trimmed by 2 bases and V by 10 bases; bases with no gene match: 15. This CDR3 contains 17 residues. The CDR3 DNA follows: TGTGCCATCAGTAGCCCTAGCGGGAAGAGGACCTACAATGAGCAGTTCTTC. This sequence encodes CAISSPSGKRTYNEQFF.

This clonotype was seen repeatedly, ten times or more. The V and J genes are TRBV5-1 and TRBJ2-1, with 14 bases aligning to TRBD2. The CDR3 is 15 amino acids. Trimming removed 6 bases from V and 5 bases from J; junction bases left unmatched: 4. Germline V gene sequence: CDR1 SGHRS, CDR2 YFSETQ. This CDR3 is CASNGLAGGNNEQFF. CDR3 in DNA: TGCGCCAGCAACGGACTAGCGGGGGGTAACAATGAGCAGTTCTTC. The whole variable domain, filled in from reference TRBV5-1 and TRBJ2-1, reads KAGVTQTPRYLIKTRGQQVTLSCSPISGHRSVSWYQQTPGQGLQFLFEYFSETQRNKGNFPGRFSGRQFSNSRSEMNVSTLELGDSALYLCASNGLAGGNNEQFFGPGTRLTVL.

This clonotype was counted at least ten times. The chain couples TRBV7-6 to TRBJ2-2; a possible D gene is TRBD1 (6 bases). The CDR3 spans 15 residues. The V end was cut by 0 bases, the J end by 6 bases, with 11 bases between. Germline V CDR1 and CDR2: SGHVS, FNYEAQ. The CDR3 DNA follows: TGTGCCAGCAGCTTAGCTACAGGGCCCGCCGGGGAGCTGTTTTTT. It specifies CASSLATGPAGELFF. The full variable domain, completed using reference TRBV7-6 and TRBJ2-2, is GAGVSQSPRYKVTKRGQDVALRCDPISGHVSLYWYRQALGQGPEFLTYFNYEAQQDKSGLPNDRFSAERPEGSISTLTIQRTEQRDSAMYRCASSLATGPAGELFFGEGSRLTVL.

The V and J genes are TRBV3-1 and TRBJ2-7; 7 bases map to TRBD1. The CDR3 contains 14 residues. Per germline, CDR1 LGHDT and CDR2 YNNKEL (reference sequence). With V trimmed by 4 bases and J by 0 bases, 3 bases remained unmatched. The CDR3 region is CASSPRGLSYEQYF. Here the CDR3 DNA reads TGTGCCAGCAGCCCAAGGGGGCTCTCCTACGAGCAGTACTTC.

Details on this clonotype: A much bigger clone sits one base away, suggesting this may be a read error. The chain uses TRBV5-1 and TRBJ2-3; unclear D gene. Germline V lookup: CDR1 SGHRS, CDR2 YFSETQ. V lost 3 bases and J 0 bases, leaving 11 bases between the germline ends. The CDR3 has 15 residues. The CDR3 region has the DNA TGCGCCAGCAGCTCCGGGCTTTATAGCACAGATACGCAGTATTTT. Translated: CASSSGLYSTDTQYF.

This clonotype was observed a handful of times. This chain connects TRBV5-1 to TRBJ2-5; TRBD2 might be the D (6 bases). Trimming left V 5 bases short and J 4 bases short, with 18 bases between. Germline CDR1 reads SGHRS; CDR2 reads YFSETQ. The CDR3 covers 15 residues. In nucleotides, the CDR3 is TGCGCCAGCAGTGGGGCGGGACCTGAGTTAGAGACCCAGTACTTC. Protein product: CASSGAGPELETQYF.

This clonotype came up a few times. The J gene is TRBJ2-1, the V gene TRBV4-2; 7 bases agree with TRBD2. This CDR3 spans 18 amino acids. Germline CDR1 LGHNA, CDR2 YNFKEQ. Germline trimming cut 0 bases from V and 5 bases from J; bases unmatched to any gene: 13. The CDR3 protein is CASSQDPPSGRIDNEQFF. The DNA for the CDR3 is TGTGCCAGCAGCCAAGATCCCCCTAGCGGTCGTATTGACAATGAGCAGTTCTTC.

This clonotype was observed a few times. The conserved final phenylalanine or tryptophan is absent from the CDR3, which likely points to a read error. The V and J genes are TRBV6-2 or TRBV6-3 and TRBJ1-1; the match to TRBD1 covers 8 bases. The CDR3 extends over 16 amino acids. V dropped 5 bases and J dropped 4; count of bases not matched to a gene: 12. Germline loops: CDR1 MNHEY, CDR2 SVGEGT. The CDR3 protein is CASSPGTGREGTEAFS. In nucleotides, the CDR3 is TGTGCCAGCAGTCCCGGGACAGGTAGGGAAGGCACTGAAGCTTTCTCT.

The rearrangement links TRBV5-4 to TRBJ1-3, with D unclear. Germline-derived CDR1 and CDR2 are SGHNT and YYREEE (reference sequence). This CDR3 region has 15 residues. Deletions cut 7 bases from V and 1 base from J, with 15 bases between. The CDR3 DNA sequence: TGTGCCAGCGTAGAGTCCAAGGCTTCTGGAAACACCATATATTTT. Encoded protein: CASVESKASGNTIYF.

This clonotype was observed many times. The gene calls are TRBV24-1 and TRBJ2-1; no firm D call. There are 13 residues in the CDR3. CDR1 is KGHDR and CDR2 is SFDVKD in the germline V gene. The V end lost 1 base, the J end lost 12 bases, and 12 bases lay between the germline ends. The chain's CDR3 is CATSDLHKLGQFF. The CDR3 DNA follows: TGTGCCACCAGTGATTTACATAAACTGGGGCAGTTCTTC.

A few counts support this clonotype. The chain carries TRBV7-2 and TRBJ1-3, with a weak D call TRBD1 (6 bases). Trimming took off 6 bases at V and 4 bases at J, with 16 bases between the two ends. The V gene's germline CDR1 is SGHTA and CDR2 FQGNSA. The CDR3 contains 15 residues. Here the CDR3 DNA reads TGTGCCAGCAGTCGTAGCTCGGGGGCGGGAAACACCATATATTTT. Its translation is CASSRSSGAGNTIYF.

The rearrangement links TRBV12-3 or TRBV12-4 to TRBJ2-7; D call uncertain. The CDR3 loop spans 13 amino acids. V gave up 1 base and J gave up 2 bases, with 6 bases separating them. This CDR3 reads CASSLERPYEQYF. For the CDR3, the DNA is TGTGCCAGCAGTTTAGAGAGACCCTACGAGCAGTACTTC.

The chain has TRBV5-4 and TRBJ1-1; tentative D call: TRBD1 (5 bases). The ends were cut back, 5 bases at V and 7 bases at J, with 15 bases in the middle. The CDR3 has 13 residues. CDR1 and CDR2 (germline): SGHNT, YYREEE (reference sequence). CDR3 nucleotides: TGTGCCAGCAGAGTCGCAGGGAGGGGTGAAGCTTTCTTT. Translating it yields CASRVAGRGEAFF.

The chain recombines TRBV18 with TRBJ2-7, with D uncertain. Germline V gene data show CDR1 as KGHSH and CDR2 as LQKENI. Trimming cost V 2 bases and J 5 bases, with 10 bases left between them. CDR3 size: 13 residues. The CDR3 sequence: CASSPTAADEQYF. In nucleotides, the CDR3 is TGTGCCAGCTCACCAACCGCTGCGGACGAGCAGTACTTC. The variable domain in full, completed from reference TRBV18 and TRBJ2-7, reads NAGVMQNPRHLVRRRGQEARLRCSPMKGHSHVYWYRQLPEEGLKFMVYLQKENIIDESGMPKERFSAEFPKEGPSILRIQQVVRGDSAAYFCASSPTAADEQYFGPGTRLTVT.

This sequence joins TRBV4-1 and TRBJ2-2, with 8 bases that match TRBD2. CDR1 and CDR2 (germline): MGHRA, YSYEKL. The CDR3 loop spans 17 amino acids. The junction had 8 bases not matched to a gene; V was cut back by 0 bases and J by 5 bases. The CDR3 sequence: CASSQDPGGGITGELFF. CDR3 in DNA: TGCGCCAGCAGCCAAGATCCGGGCGGGGGGATTACCGGGGAGCTGTTTTTT.

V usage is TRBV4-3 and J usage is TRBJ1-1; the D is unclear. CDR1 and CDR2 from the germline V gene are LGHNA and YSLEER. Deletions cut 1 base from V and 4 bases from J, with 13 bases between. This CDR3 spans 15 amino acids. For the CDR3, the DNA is TGCGCCAGCAGCCAAGGGATCCCCACTAGCACTGAAGCTTTCTTT. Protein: CASSQGIPTSTEAFF.

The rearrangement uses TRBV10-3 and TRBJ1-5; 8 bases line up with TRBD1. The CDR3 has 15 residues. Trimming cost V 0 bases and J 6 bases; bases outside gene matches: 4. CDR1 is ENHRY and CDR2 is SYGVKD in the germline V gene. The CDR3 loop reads CAISESGTGGQPQHF. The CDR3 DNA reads TGTGCCATCAGTGAGTCCGGGACAGGAGGTCAGCCCCAGCATTTT.

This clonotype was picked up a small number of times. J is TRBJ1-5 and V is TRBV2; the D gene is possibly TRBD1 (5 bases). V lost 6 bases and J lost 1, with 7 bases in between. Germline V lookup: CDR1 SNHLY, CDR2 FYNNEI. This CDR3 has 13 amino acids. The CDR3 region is CASRTVSNQPQHF. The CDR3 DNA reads TGTGCCAGCAGGACAGTAAGCAATCAGCCCCAGCATTTT. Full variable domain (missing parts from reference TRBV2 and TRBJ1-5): EPEVTQTPSHQVTQMGQEVILRCVPISNHLYFYWYRQILGQKVEFLVSFYNNEISEKSEIFDDQFSVERPDGSNFTLKIRSTKLEDSAMYFCASRTVSNQPQHFGDGTRLSIL.

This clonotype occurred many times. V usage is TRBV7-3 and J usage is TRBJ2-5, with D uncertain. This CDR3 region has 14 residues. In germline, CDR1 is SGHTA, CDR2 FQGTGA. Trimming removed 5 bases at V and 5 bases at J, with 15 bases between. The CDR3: CASSPHPAEETQYF. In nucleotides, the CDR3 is TGTGCCAGCAGCCCCCACCCGGCGGAGGAGACCCAGTACTTC.

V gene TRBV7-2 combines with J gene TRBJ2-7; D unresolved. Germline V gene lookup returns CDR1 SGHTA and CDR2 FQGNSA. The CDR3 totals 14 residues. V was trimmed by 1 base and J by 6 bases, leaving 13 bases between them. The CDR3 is CASSLGGTFSEQYV. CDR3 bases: TGTGCCAGCAGCTTAGGTGGCACATTCAGCGAGCAGTACGTC.

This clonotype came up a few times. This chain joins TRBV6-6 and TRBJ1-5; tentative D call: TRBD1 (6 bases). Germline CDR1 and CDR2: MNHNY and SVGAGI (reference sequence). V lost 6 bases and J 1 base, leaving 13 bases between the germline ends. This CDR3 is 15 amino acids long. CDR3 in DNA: TGTGCCAGCAGAGGAGGGGGTATGAGCAATCAGCCCCAGCATTTT. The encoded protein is CASRGGGMSNQPQHF.

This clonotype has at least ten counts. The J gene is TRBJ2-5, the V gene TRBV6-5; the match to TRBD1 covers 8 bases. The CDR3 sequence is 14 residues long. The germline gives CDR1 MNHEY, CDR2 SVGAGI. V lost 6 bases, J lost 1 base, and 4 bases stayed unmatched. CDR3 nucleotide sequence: TGTGCCAGCAGCCTGACAGGGGCCCAAGAGACCCAGTACTTC. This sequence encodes CASSLTGAQETQYF.

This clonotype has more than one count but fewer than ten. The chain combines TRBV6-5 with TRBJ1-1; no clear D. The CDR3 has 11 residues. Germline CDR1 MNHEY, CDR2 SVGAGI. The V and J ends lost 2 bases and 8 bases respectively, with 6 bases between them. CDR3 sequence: CASSYQNEAFF. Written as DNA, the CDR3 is TGTGCCAGCAGTTACCAGAACGAAGCTTTCTTT.

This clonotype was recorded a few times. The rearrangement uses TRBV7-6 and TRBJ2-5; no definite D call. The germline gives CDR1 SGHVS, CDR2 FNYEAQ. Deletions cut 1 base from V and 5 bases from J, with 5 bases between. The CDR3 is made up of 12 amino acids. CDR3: CASSLVYETQYF. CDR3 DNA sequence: TGTGCCAGCAGCTTAGTTTATGAGACCCAGTACTTC.

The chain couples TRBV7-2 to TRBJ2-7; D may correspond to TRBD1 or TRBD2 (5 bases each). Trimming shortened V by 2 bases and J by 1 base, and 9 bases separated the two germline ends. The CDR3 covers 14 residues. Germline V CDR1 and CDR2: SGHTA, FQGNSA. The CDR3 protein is CASSLSWGSYEQYV. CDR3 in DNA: TGTGCCAGCAGCTTAAGTTGGGGGTCCTACGAGCAGTACGTC.

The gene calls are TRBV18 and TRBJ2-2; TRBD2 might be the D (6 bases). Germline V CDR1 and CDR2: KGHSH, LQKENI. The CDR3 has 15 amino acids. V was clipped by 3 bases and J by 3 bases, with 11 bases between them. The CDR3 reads CASSPGTGYTGELFF. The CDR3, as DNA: TGTGCCAGCTCACCGGGGACTGGCTACACCGGGGAGCTGTTTTTT.